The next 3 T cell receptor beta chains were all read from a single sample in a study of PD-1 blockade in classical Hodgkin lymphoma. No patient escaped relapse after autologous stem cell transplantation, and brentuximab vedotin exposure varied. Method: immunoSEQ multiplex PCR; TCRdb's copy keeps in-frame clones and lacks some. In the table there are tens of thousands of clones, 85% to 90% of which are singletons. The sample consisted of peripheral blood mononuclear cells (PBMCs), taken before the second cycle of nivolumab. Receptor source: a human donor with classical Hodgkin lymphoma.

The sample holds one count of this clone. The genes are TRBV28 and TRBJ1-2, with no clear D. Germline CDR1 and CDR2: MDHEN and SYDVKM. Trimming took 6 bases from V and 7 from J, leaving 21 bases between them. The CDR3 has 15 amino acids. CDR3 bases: TGTGCCAGCAGGTCGCTGGGATCAACGGGAAGTGGCTACACCTTC. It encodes CASRSLGSTGSGYTF.

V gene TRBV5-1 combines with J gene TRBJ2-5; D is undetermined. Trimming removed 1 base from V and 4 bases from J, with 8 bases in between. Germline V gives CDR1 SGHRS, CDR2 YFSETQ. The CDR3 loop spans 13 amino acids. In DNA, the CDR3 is TGCGCCAGCAGCTTGACTTCGAGAGAGACCCAGTACTTC. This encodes CASSLTSRETQYF. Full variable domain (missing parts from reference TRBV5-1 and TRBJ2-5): KAGVTQTPRYLIKTRGQQVTLSCSPISGHRSVSWYQQTPGQGLQFLFEYFSETQRNKGNFPGRFSGRQFSNSRSEMNVSTLELGDSALYLCASSLTSRETQYFGPGTRLLVL.

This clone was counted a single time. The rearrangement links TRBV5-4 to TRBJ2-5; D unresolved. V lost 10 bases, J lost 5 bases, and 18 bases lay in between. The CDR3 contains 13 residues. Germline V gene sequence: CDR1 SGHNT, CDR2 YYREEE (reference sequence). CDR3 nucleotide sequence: TGTGCCTACGCTTTGAGAGCCGGGGAGACCCAGTACTTC. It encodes CAYALRAGETQYF. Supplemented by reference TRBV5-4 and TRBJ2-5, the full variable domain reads ETGVTQSPTHLIKTRGQQVTLRCSSQSGHNTVSWYQQALGQGPQFIFQYYREEENGRGNFPPRFSGLQFPNYSSELNVNALELDDSALYLCAYALRAGETQYFGPGTRLLVL.